This T cell receptor beta chain derives from a study of blood T cell repertoires in COVID-19. On the study more broadly: T cells, B-cell-depleted T cells, or PBMCs supplied cDNA or gDNA.

The CDR3 runs to 15 residues. The V gene's germline CDR1 is SGHTA and CDR2 FQGNSA. V dropped 5 bases and J dropped 4; count of bases not matched to a gene: 9. Under the authors' procedure: Estimation of nucleated cell counts relied on the amplification of reference gene primers. Here immunoSEQ multiplex PCR was the method, and the copy in TCRdb shows in-frame clones only, minus some. V and J calls and clone size are given by that table; D and trimming were obtained from the DNA. This table holds fewer than 200,000 clones, 65% to 85% found once. The sequenced sample was peripheral blood. V and J are TRBV7-2 and TRBJ2-3, with 7 bases matching TRBD2. The clonotype was recovered from a woman aged 70-85 years who had recovered from COVID-19. The CDR3, as DNA: TGTGCCAGCAGCCTAGGGCTAGCGGTCCCAGATACGCAGTATTTT. Amino acids: CASSLGLAVPDTQYF.